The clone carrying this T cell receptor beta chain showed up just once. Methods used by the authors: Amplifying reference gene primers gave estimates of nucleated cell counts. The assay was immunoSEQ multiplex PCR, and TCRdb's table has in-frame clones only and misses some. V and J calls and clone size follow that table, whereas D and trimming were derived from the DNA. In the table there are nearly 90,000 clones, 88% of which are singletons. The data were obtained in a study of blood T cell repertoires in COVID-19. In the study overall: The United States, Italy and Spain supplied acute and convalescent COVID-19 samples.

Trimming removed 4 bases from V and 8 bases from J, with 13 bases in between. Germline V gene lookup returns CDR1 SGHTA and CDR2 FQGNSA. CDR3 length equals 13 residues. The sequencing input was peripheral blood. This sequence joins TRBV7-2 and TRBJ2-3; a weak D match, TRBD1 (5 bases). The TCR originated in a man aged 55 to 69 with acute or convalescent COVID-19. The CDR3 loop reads CASSSPRQPTQYF. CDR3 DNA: TGTGCCAGCAGCTCGCCTAGACAGCCTACGCAGTATTTT.